The rows below give T cell receptor beta chains drawn from one sample of a study of blood T cell repertoires in COVID-19. Data came from immunoSEQ multiplex PCR; TCRdb stores just in-frame clones and leaves some out. The sample has some 150,000 clones, 75% to 85% seen once. What was sequenced was peripheral blood. The receptors shown here come from a man between 60 and 70 years old with acute or convalescent COVID-19. CDR3s include the opening cysteine and the closing phenylalanine or tryptophan. Fields, in order: CDR3 length, clone size, V gene, J gene, D gene, CDR3 protein, CDR3 DNA. D genes are given only for firm matches. The size entry is marked missing in some rows and otherwise reads once, few, many or a size class.

14	NA	TRBV5-1	TRBJ1-6	TRBD1	CASSEQGGGSPLHF	TGCGCCAGCAGCGAGCAGGGGGGCGGTTCACCCCTCCACTTT
14	few	TRBV6-5	TRBJ1-2	TRBD1	CASSYGQGEGGYTF	TGTGCCAGCAGCTACGGACAGGGGGAGGGTGGCTACACCTTC
17	NA	TRBV5-1	TRBJ1-1	TRBD1	CASSLEGDRGGGTEAFF	TGCGCCAGCAGCTTGGAGGGGGACAGGGGTGGAGGAACTGAAGCTTTCTTT
15	NA	TRBV6-5	TRBJ2-1	NA	CASRRLLNRDNEQFF	TGTGCCAGCAGGAGACTTTTGAACAGGGACAATGAGCAGTTCTTC
15	NA	TRBV9	TRBJ2-3	TRBD2	CASSTSGAYTDTQYF	TGTGCCAGCAGCACCAGCGGGGCCTACACAGATACGCAGTATTTT
16	NA	TRBV7-6	TRBJ2-5	TRBD2	CASSLYGGRVGETQYF	TGTGCCAGCAGCTTATATGGCGGGAGAGTAGGGGAGACCCAGTACTTC
16	few	TRBV6-1	TRBJ1-3	TRBD1	CASSDPGQASGNTIYF	TGTGCCAGCAGTGACCCGGGACAGGCCTCTGGAAACACCATATATTTT
15	NA	TRBV7-2	TRBJ1-5	NA	CASSLGTQNNQPQHF	TGTGCCAGCAGCTTAGGGACACAGAACAATCAGCCCCAGCATTTT
15	NA	TRBV10-3	TRBJ1-1	NA	CAISSGQGPNTEAFF	TGTGCCATCAGTTCCGGGCAGGGCCCTAACACTGAAGCTTTCTTT
15	NA	TRBV6-5	TRBJ2-2	NA	CASSYGGPNTGELFF	TGTGCCAGCAGTTACGGCGGTCCGAACACCGGGGAGCTGTTTTTT
14	NA	TRBV9	TRBJ1-6	NA	CASSAEVRDSPLHF	TGTGCCAGCAGCGCGGAGGTACGGGATTCACCCCTCCACTTT
12	once	TRBV29-1	TRBJ2-5	TRBD1	CSVGRGPETQYF	TGCAGCGTTGGCAGGGGGCCAGAGACCCAGTACTTC
13	NA	TRBV5-1	TRBJ1-1	NA	CASSQGWNTEAFF	TGCGCCAGCAGCCAGGGGTGGAACACTGAAGCTTTCTTT
14	once	TRBV6-1	TRBJ2-1	NA	CASSELGSYNEQFF	TGTGCCAGCAGTGAACTCGGCTCCTACAATGAGCAGTTCTTC
15	NA	TRBV5-6	TRBJ2-7	NA	CASSRLQGLSYEQYF	TGTGCCAGCAGCCGACTTCAGGGACTCTCCTACGAGCAGTACTTC
16	NA	TRBV7-2	TRBJ2-3	NA	CASSLNRVRTADTQYF	TGTGCCAGCAGCTTAAACAGGGTCAGGACTGCAGATACGCAGTATTTT
17	NA	TRBV6-2/TRBV6-3	TRBJ1-4	TRBD1	CASSSGQGVATNEKLFF	TGTGCCAGCAGCTCCGGACAGGGCGTTGCAACTAATGAAAAACTGTTTTTT
16	NA	TRBV4-2	TRBJ2-1	TRBD2	CASSQRRGTSDNEQFF	TGTGCCAGCAGCCAGAGACGGGGGACTAGCGACAATGAGCAGTTCTTC
13	NA	TRBV4-3	TRBJ2-7	NA	CASSQGAGYEQYF	TGCGCCAGCAGCCAAGGTGCCGGGTACGAGCAGTACTTC
17	NA	TRBV7-2	TRBJ2-1	TRBD2	CASSSQGLAGHYNEQFF	TGTGCCAGCAGCTCCCAGGGCCTAGCGGGTCATTACAATGAGCAGTTCTTC
13	NA	TRBV2	TRBJ1-1	NA	CASTEVEGTEAFF	TGTGCCAGCACAGAGGTGGAGGGCACTGAAGCTTTCTTT
14	NA	TRBV6-6	TRBJ1-3	NA	CASRPVQGGNTIYF	TGTGCCAGCCGGCCGGTCCAGGGGGGAAACACCATATATTTT
13	NA	TRBV2	TRBJ2-2	NA	CASKDSRTGELFF	TGTGCTAGCAAGGACAGTAGGACCGGGGAGCTGTTTTTT
18	NA	TRBV11-2	TRBJ2-3	NA	CASSLGLNPIDLTDTQYF	TGTGCCAGCAGCTTAGGGCTCAACCCGATAGACTTAACAGATACGCAGTATTTT
13	NA	TRBV5-1	TRBJ2-1	NA	CASGRGGYNEQFF	TGCGCCAGCGGGAGGGGGGGCTACAATGAGCAGTTCTTC
12	NA	TRBV5-4	TRBJ2-7	NA	CASSATGYVQYF	TGTGCCAGCAGCGCCACAGGGTACGTGCAGTACTTC
14	NA	TRBV5-4	TRBJ2-1	TRBD2	CASRIAGAAFRQFF	TGTGCCAGCAGGATAGCGGGGGCAGCGTTTCGGCAGTTCTTC
15	few	TRBV7-6	TRBJ1-4	NA	CASSLGRATNEKLFF	TGTGCCAGCAGCTTAGGACGGGCAACTAATGAAAAACTGTTTTTT
19	NA	TRBV19	TRBJ1-5	NA	CASSTSGNRGTGGNQPQHF	TGTGCCAGTAGTACTAGTGGGAACAGAGGGACGGGGGGCAATCAGCCCCAGCATTTT
15	NA	TRBV28	TRBJ2-5	NA	CASSSLNRGGKTQYF	TGTGCCAGCAGTTCACTAAACAGGGGCGGGAAGACCCAGTACTTC
15	NA	TRBV7-2	TRBJ2-3	NA	CASSFRQALTDTQYF	TGTGCCAGCAGCTTTAGACAGGCCCTCACAGATACGCAGTATTTT
16	few	TRBV11-2	TRBJ1-6	TRBD1	CASSLEAGGWNSPLHF	TGTGCCAGCAGCTTAGAGGCAGGGGGCTGGAATTCACCCCTCCACTTT
19	NA	TRBV6-2/TRBV6-3	TRBJ2-1	TRBD1	CASSRDRAGLAGSYNEQFF	TGTGCCAGCAGTCGGGACAGGGCGGGTCTAGCTGGCTCCTACAATGAGCAGTTCTTC
16	NA	TRBV7-9	TRBJ1-1	TRBD1	CASSLVQGNRGPEAFF	TGTGCCAGCAGCTTAGTTCAGGGTAACAGGGGCCCTGAAGCTTTCTTT
15	once	TRBV5-6	TRBJ2-7	TRBD1	CASSLGTVASYEQYF	TGTGCCAGCAGCCTCGGGACAGTCGCTTCCTACGAGCAGTACTTC
15	NA	TRBV10-3	TRBJ2-7	NA	CAISDRSQGQNEQYF	TGTGCCATCAGTGATAGGAGTCAGGGTCAGAACGAGCAGTACTTC
17	NA	TRBV5-1	TRBJ1-6	NA	CASPRDVSQAYNSPLHF	TGCGCCAGCCCGAGAGATGTCAGTCAGGCCTATAATTCACCCCTCCACTTT
18	few	TRBV5-1	TRBJ1-1	TRBD1	CASSLAPRTGVLNTEAFF	TGCGCCAGCAGCTTGGCGCCGAGGACAGGCGTTTTGAACACTGAAGCTTTCTTT
15	NA	TRBV5-1	TRBJ1-3	NA	CASSLTGTSGNTIYF	TGCGCCAGCAGCCTTACAGGAACCTCTGGAAACACCATATATTTT
16	NA	TRBV27	TRBJ1-5	TRBD1	CASSTTGTVSNQPQHF	TGTGCCAGCAGTACTACCGGGACAGTTAGCAATCAGCCCCAGCATTTT
17	few	TRBV2	TRBJ2-5	TRBD2	CASSPAPGAGGARAQYF	TGTGCCAGCAGTCCCGCTCCAGGAGCGGGAGGGGCCAGGGCCCAGTACTTC
18	NA	TRBV2	TRBJ1-1	TRBD1	CASSELGTTGINKGAAFF	TGTGCCAGCAGTGAATTAGGTACCACTGGGATAAACAAGGGGGCAGCTTTCTTT
12	NA	TRBV2	TRBJ2-7	TRBD1	CASSRDRSVRYF	TGTGCCAGCAGTAGGGACAGGTCGGTAAGGTACTTC
15	NA	TRBV6-6	TRBJ1-3	TRBD1	CASSPGAGGGNTIYF	TGTGCCAGCAGCCCTGGGGCAGGGGGAGGAAACACCATATATTTT
15	NA	TRBV7-2	TRBJ2-7	NA	CASSLHGSGSYEQYF	TGTGCCAGCAGCTTACACGGGTCTGGGTCCTACGAGCAGTACTTC
15	many	TRBV28	TRBJ2-7	NA	CASIQGSDSRYEQYF	TGTGCCAGCATCCAAGGATCGGACAGCCGATACGAGCAGTACTTC
14	NA	TRBV10-3	TRBJ2-7	NA	CAIALSGSIDEQYF	TGTGCCATCGCCCTATCGGGGAGCATCGACGAGCAGTACTTC
16	NA	TRBV19	TRBJ2-2	NA	CASSIGQGYNTGELFF	TGTGCCAGTAGTATCGGCCAGGGGTATAACACCGGGGAGCTGTTTTTT
15	NA	TRBV5-8	TRBJ1-2	NA	CASSPYGGGFYGYTF	TGTGCCAGCAGCCCCTATGGGGGGGGCTTCTATGGCTACACCTTC
14	few	TRBV7-2	TRBJ1-5	NA	CASSPRVLDQPQHF	TGTGCCAGCAGCCCGCGGGTGTTGGATCAGCCCCAGCATTTT
14	few	TRBV7-3	TRBJ2-1	NA	CASSFAVPGVEQFF	TGTGCCAGCAGCTTTGCCGTCCCCGGAGTGGAGCAGTTCTTC
15	NA	TRBV2	TRBJ1-1	NA	CASSEKGRSGTEAFF	TGTGCCAGCAGTGAAAAAGGGAGGAGTGGCACTGAAGCTTTCTTT
12	NA	TRBV6-5	TRBJ2-5	NA	CASRSGGETQYF	TGTGCCAGCAGATCGGGTGGAGAGACCCAGTACTTC
14	few	TRBV6-1	TRBJ1-3	NA	CASSELWSGNTIYF	TGTGCCAGCAGTGAACTATGGTCCGGAAACACCATATATTTT